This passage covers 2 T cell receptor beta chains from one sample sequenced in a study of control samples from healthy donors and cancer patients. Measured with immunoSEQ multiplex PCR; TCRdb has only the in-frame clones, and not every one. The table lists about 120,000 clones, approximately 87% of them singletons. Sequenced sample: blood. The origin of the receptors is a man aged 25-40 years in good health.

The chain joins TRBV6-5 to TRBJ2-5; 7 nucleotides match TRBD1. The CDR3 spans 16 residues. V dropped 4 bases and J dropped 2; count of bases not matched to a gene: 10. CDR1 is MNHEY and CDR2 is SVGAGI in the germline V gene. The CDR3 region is CASSSTPGTVQETQYF. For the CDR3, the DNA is TGTGCCAGCAGTTCAACCCCCGGGACAGTGCAAGAGACCCAGTACTTC.

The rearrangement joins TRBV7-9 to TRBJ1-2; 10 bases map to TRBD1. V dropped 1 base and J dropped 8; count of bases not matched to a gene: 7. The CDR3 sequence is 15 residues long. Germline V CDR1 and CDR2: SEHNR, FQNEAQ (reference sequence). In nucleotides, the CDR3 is TGTGCCAGCAGCTTAGGAGAGGGACAGGGGAGAGGCTACACCTTC. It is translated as CASSLGEGQGRGYTF. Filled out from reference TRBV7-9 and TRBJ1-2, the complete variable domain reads DTGVSQNPRHKITKRGQNVTFRCDPISEHNRLYWYRQTLGQGPEFLTYFQNEAQLEKSRLLSDRFSAERPKGSFSTLEIQRTEQGDSAMYLCASSLGEGQGRGYTFGSGTRLTVV.